This T cell receptor (beta chain) was retrieved from a study of cytomegalovirus exposure and HLA in healthy donors. The PCR employed 60 Vbeta primers together with 13 Jbeta primers. Some clones are missing from TCRdb's copy, which holds only in-frame ones; the method was immunoSEQ multiplex PCR. The sample shows 100,000 to 150,000 clones, less than 85% of them seen only once. Study-wide points: Most subjects had HLA-A and HLA-B alleles reportedly predicted accurately by TCR beta sequences.

This clone has a single count. The target antigen is unknown. J lost 3 bases, V lost 4 bases, and 2 bases had no gene match. The CDR3 totals 13 residues. CDR1 is LNHDA and CDR2 is SQIVND in the germline V gene (reference sequence). This TCR was recovered from a woman between 40 and 55 years old in good health and CMV-seropositive. Material: PBMCs. V gene TRBV19 combines with J gene TRBJ2-7; 8 bases align to TRBD1. The CDR3 coding sequence is TGTGCCAGTAGTACAGGACAGGGCTACGAGCAGTACTTC. Amino acids: CASSTGQGYEQYF.